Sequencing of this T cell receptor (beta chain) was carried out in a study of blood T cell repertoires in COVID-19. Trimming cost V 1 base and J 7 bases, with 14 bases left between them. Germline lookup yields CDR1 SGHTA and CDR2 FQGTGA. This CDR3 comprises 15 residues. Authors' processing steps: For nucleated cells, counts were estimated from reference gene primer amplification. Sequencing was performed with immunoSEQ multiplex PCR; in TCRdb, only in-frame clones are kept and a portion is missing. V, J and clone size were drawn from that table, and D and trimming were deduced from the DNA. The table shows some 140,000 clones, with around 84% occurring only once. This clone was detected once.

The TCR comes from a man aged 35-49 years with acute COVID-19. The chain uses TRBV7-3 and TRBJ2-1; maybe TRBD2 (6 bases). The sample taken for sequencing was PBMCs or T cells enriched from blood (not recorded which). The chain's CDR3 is CASSLMGGAGNEQFF. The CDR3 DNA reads TGTGCCAGCAGCTTAATGGGCGGGGCCGGAAATGAGCAGTTCTTC.